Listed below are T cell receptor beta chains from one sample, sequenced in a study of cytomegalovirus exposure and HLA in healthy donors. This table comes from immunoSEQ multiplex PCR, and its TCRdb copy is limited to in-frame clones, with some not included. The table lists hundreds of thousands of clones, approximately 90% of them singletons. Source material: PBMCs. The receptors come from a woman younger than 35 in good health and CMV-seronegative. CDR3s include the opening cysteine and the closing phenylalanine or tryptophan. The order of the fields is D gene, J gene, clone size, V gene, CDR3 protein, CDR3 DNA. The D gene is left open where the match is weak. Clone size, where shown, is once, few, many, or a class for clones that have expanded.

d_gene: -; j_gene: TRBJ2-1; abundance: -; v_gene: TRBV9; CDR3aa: CASSVGAEQFF; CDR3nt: TGTGCCAGCAGCGTAGGAGCGGAGCAGTTCTTC
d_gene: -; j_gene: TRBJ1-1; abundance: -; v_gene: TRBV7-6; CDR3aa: CASSSTFRGGNTEAFF; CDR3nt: TGTGCCAGCAGCTCCACCTTCCGGGGAGGGAACACTGAAGCTTTCTTT
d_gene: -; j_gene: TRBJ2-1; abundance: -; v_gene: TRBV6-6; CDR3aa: CASSYKGSYNEQFF; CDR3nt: TGTGCCAGCAGTTACAAGGGGTCCTACAATGAGCAGTTCTTC
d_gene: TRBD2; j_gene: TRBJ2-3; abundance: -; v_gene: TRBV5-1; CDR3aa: CASSVPTSDGRDTQYF; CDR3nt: TGCGCCAGCAGCGTGCCGACTAGCGATGGGAGAGATACGCAGTATTTT
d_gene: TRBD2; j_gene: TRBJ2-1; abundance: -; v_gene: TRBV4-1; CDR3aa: CASSPDPGTSGNYEQFF; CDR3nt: TGCGCCAGCAGCCCAGACCCCGGGACTAGCGGGAACTATGAGCAGTTCTTC
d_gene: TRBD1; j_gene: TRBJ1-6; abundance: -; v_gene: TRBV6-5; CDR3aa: CASSWGDRHSPLHF; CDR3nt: TGTGCCAGCAGTTGGGGGGACAGGCATTCACCCCTCCACTTT
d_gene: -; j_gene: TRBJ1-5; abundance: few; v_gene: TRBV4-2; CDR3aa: CASSQDLGAQHF; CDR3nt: TGTGCCAGCAGCCAAGATCTTGGAGCCCAGCATTTT
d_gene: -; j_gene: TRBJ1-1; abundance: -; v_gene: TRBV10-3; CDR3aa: CAIRPTGVYTEAFF; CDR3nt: TGTGCCATCAGACCTACCGGGGTGTACACTGAAGCTTTCTTT
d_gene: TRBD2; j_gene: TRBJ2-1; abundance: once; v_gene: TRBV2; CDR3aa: CASRPTSARSYNEQFF; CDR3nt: TGTGCCAGCAGGCCTACTAGCGCCCGCTCCTACAATGAGCAGTTCTTC
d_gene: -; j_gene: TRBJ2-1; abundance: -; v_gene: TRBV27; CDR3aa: CASISFQQGPVYNEQFF; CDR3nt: TGTGCCAGCATTAGTTTTCAGCAGGGTCCCGTCTACAATGAGCAGTTCTTC
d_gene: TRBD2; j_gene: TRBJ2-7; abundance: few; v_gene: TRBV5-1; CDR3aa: CASSWGTSGSYEQYF; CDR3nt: TGCGCCAGCAGCTGGGGGACTAGCGGTTCCTACGAGCAGTACTTC
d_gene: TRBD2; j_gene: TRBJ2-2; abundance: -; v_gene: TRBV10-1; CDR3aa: CASSSGLAGGVGVAGELFF; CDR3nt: TGCGCCAGCAGCTCGGGACTAGCGGGAGGGGTAGGAGTGGCCGGGGAGCTGTTTTTT
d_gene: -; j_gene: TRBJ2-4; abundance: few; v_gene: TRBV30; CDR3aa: CAWTTLEGLSIQYF; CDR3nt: TGTGCCTGGACCACCCTGGAGGGATTATCCATTCAGTACTTC
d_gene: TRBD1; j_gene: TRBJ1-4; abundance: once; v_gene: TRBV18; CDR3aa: CASSPQGATNEKLFF; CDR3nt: TGTGCCAGCTCACCCCAGGGGGCGACTAATGAAAAACTGTTTTTT
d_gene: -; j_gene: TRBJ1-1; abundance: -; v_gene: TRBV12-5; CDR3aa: CASGLDGGTEAFF; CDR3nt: TGTGCTAGTGGTTTGGACGGGGGCACTGAAGCTTTCTTT
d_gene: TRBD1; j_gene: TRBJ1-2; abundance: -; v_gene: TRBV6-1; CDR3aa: CASSELGTGVNYGYTF; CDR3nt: TGTGCCAGCAGTGAATTGGGGACAGGGGTTAACTATGGCTACACCTTC
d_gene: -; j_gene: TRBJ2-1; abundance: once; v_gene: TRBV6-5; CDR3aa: CASSYEAPSDNEQFF; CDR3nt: TGTGCCAGCAGTTACGAAGCTCCCTCCGATAATGAGCAGTTCTTC
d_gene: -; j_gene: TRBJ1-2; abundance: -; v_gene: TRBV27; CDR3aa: CASSLSINRPKTF; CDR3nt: TGTGCCAGCAGTTTATCGATTAACAGGCCTAAGACCTTC
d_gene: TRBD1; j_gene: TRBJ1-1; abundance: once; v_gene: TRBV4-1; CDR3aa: CASSQEEINTGVNTEAFF; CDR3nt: TGCGCCAGCAGCCAAGAGGAAATCAACACAGGGGTCAACACTGAAGCTTTCTTT
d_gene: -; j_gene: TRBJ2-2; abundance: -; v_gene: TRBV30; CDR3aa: CAWSSRGRNTGELFF; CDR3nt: TGTGCCTGGAGTTCTAGGGGCCGTAACACCGGGGAGCTGTTTTTT
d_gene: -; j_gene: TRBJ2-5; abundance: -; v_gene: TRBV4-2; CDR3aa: CASSREGTGLGETQYF; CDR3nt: TGTGCCAGCAGCCGCGAGGGAACAGGGTTAGGAGAGACCCAGTACTTC
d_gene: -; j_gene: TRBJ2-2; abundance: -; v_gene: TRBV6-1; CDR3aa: CASSETHGGAGELFF; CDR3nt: TGTGCCAGCAGTGAAACCCACGGCGGGGCCGGGGAGCTGTTTTTT